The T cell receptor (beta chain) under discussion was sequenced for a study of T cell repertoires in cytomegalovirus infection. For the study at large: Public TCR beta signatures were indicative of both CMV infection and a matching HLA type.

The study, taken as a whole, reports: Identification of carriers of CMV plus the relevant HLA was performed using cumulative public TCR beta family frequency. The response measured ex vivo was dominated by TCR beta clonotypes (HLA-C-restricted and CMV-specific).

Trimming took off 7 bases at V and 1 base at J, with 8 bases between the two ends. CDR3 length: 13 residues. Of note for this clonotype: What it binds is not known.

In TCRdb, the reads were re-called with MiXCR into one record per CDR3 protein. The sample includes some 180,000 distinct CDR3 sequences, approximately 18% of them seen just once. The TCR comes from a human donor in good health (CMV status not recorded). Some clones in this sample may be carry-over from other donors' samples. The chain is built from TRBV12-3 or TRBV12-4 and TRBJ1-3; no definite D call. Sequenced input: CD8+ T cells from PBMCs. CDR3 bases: TGTGCCAGCACTCCAGCGTCTGGAAACACCATATATTTT. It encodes CASTPASGNTIYF.